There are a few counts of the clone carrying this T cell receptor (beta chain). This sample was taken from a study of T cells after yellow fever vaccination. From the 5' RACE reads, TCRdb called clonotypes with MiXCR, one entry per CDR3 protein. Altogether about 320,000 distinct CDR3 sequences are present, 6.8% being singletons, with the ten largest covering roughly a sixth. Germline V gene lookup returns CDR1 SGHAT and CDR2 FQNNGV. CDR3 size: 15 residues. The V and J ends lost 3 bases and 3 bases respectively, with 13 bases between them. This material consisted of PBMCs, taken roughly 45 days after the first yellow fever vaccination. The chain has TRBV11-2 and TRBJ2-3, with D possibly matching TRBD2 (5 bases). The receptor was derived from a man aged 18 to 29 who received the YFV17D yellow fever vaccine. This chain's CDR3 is CASSFSGRTTDTQYF. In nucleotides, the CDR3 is TGTGCCAGCAGCTTTTCTGGGAGAACGACAGATACGCAGTATTTT.